This T cell receptor (beta chain) was sequenced for a study of cytomegalovirus exposure and HLA in healthy donors. The study's findings and limits: What TCR beta sequences reportedly achieved was accurate prediction of HLA-A and HLA-B alleles in most subjects. Upon later analysis, HLA-associated TCR beta chains proved more clonally expanded than other, equally common chains. DRB1 showed the most TCR associations and HLA-C the fewest in a later analysis, as rates varied by HLA locus. One variant, a missense change in DCLRE1C, was linked in a later analysis to TCR beta V- and J-gene trimming.

Worth noting for this clone: The antigen is unknown.

Amplification used 60 Vbeta primers and 13 Jbeta primers. Sequenced by immunoSEQ multiplex PCR; TCRdb stores in-frame clones only, minus some. The table lists roughly 140,000 clones, more than 70% of them singletons. Trimming took off 2 bases at V and 1 base at J, with 12 bases between the two ends. Germline V gene data show CDR1 as MNHEY and CDR2 as SMNVEV (reference sequence). The CDR3 has 16 amino acids. The chain combines TRBV27 with TRBJ2-1, with D maybe TRBD2 (6 bases). The receptor's source is a woman aged 50 to 65 in good health and CMV-seronegative. The sample taken for sequencing was PBMCs. CDR3 in DNA: TGTGCCAGCAGTTTAGTTGGGGGGAGATCCTACAATGAGCAGTTCTTC. Protein sequence: CASSLVGGRSYNEQFF.